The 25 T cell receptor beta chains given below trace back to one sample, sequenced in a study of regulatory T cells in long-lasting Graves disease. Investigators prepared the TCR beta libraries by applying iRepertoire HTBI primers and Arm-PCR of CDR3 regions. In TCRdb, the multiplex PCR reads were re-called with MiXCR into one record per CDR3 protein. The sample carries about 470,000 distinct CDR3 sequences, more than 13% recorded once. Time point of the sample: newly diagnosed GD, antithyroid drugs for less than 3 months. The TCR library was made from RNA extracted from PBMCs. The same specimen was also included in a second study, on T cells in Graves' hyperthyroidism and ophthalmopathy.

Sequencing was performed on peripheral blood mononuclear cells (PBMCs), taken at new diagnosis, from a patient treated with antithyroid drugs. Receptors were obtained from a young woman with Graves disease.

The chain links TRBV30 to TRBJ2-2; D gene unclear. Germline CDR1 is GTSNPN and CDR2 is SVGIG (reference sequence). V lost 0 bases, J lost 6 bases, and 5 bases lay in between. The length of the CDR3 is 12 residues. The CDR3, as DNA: TGTGCCTGGAGTGTCGTCGCCGGGGAGCTGTTTTTT. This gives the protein CAWSVVAGELFF.

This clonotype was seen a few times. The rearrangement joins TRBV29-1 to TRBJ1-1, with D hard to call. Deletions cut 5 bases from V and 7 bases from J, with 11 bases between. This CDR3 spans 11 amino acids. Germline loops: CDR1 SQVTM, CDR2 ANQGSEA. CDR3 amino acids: CSVPGEVEAFF. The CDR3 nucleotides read TGCAGCGTTCCCGGGGAAGTTGAAGCTTTCTTT.

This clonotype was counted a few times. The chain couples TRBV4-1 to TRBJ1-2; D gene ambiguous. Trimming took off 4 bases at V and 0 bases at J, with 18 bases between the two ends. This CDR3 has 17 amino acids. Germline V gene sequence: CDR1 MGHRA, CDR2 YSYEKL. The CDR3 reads CASSRYPSESPNYGYTF. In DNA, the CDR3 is TGCGCCAGCAGCCGCTATCCTTCCGAATCTCCTAACTATGGCTACACCTTC.

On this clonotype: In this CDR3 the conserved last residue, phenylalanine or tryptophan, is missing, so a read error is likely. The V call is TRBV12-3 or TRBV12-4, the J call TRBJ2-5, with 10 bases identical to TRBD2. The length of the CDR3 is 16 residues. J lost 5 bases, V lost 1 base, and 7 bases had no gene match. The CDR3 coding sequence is TGTGCCAGCAGTTTAGGGAGCGGGAGGGCCGGGGAGACCCAGTACTCC. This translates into CASSLGSGRAGETQYS.

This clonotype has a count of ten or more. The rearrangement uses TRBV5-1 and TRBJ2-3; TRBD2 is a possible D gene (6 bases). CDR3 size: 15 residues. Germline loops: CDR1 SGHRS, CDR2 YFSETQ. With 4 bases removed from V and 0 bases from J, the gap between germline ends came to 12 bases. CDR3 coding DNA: TGCGCCAGCAGCCTCACTAGCTTCAGCACAGATACGCAGTATTTT. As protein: CASSLTSFSTDTQYF. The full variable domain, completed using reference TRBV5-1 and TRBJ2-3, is KAGVTQTPRYLIKTRGQQVTLSCSPISGHRSVSWYQQTPGQGLQFLFEYFSETQRNKGNFPGRFSGRQFSNSRSEMNVSTLELGDSALYLCASSLTSFSTDTQYFGPGTRLTVL.

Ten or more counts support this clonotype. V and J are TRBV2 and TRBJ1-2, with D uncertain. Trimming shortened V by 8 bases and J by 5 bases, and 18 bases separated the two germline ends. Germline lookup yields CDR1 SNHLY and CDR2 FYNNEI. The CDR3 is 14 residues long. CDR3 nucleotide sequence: TGTGCCAGCGATACAGCCGTAGCGGGGTATGGCTACACCTTC. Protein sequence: CASDTAVAGYGYTF.

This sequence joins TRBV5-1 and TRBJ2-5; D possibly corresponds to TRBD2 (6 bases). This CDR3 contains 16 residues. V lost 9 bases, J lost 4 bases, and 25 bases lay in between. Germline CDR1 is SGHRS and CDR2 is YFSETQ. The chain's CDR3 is CATSTGLATGRETQYF. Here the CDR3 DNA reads TGCGCCACCTCTACGGGACTCGCGACGGGACGAGAGACCCAGTACTTC.

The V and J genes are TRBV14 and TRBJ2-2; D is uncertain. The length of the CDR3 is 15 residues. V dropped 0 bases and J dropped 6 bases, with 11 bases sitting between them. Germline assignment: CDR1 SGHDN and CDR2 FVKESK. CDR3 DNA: TGTGCCAGCAGCCAAGATGTGGGGATCCCCGGGGAGCTGTTTTTT. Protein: CASSQDVGIPGELFF.

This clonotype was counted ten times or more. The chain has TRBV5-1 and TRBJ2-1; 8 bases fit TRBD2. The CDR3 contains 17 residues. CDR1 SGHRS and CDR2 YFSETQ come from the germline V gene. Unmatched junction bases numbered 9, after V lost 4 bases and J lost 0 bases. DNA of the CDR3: TGCGCCAGCAGCATATCTCTTAGCGGGGTCTCCTACAATGAGCAGTTCTTC. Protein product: CASSISLSGVSYNEQFF.

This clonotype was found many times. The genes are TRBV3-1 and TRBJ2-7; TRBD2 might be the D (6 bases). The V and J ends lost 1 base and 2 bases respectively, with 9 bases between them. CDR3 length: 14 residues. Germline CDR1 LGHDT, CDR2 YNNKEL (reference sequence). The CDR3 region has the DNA TGTGCCAGCAGCCAAGCCCCGGGGGCCTACGAGCAGTACTTC. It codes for CASSQAPGAYEQYF.

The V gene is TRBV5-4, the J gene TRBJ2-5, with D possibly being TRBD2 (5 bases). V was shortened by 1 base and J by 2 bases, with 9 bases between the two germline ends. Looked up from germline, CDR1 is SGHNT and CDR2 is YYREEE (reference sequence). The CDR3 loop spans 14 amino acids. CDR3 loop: CASSLYGEQETQYF. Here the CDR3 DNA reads TGTGCCAGCAGCTTGTACGGGGAACAAGAGACCCAGTACTTC.

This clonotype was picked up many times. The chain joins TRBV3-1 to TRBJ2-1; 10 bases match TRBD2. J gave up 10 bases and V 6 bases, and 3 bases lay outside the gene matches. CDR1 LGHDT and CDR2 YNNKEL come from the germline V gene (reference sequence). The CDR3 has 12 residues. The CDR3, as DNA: TGTGCCAGCAGTTTAGCGGGAGGCGAGCAGTTCTTC. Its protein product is CASSLAGGEQFF.

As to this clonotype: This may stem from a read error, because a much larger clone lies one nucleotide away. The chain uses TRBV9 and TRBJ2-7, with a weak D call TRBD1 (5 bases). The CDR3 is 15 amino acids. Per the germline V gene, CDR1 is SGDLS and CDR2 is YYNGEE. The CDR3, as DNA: TGTGCCAGCAGCGTAGGGGGCGCCGATTCCTGCGAGCAGTACTTC. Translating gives CASSVGGADSCEQYF.

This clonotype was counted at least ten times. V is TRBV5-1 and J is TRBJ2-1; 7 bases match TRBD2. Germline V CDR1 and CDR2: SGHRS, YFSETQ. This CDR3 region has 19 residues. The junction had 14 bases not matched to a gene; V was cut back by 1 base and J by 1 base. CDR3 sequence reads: CASSLKRDELRNSYNEQFF. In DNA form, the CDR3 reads TGCGCCAGCAGCTTGAAGCGGGACGAACTAAGGAATTCCTACAATGAGCAGTTCTTC.

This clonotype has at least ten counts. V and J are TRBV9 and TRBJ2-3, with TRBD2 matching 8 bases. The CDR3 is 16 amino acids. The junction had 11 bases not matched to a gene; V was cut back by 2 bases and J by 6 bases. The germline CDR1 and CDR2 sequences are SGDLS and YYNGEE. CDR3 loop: CASSVSSGSNPDTQYF. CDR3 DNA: TGTGCCAGCAGCGTCTCCAGCGGGAGTAACCCGGATACGCAGTATTTT.

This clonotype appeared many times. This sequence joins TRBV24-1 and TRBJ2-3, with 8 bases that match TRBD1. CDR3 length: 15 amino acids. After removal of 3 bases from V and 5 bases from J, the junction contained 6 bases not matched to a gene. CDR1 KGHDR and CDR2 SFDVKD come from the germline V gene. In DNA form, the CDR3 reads TGTGCCACCAGTGATCCGGGACAGGATGGAGATACGCAGTATTTT. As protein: CATSDPGQDGDTQYF.

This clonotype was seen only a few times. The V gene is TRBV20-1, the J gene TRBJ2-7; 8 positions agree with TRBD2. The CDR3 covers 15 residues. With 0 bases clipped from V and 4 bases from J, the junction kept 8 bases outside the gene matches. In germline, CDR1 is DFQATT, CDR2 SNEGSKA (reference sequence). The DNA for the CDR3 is TGCAGTGCTAGAGATTCAGACGGGAGGGGATACGAGCAGTACTTC. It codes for CSARDSDGRGYEQYF.

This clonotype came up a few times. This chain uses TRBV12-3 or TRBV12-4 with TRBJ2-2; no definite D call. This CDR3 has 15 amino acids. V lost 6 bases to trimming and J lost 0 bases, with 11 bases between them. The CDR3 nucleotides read TGTGCCAGCAGCCGGGCCCTGACGAACACCGGGGAGCTGTTTTTT. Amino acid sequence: CASSRALTNTGELFF.

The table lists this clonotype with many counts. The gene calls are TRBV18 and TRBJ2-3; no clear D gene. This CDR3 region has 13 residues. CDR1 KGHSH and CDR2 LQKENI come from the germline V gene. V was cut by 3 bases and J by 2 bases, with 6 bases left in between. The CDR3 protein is CASSPLNTDTQYF. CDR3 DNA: TGTGCCAGCTCACCGTTGAACACAGATACGCAGTATTTT.

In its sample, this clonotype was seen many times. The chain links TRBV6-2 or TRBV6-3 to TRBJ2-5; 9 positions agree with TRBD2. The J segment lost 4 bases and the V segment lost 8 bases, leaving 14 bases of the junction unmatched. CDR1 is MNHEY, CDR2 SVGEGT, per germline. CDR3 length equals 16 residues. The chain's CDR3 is CASGGAASGKGETQYF. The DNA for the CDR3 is TGTGCCAGCGGCGGGGCTGCTAGCGGGAAGGGAGAGACCCAGTACTTC.

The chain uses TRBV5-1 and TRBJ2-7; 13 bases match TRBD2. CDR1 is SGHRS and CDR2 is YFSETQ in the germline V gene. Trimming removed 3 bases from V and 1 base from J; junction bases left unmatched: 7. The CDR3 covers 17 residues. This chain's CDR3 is CASSSPPGLAGSYEQYF. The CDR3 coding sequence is TGCGCCAGCAGCTCGCCCCCGGGACTAGCGGGATCCTACGAGCAGTACTTC. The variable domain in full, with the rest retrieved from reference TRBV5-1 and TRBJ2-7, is KAGVTQTPRYLIKTRGQQVTLSCSPISGHRSVSWYQQTPGQGLQFLFEYFSETQRNKGNFPGRFSGRQFSNSRSEMNVSTLELGDSALYLCASSSPPGLAGSYEQYFGPGTRLTVT.

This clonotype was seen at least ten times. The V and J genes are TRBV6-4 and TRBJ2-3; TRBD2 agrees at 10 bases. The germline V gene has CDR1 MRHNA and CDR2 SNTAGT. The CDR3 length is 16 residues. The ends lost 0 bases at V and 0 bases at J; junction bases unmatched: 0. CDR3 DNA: TGTGCCAGCAGTGACTCGACTAGCGGGAGCACAGATACGCAGTATTTT. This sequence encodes CASSDSTSGSTDTQYF.

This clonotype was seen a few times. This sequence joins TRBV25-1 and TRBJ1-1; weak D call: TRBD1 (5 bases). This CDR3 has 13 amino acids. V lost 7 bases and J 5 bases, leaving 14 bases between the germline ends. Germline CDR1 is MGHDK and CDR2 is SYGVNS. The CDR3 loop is CASIGGGGTEAFF. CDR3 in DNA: TGTGCCAGCATCGGGGGGGGAGGGACTGAAGCTTTCTTT.

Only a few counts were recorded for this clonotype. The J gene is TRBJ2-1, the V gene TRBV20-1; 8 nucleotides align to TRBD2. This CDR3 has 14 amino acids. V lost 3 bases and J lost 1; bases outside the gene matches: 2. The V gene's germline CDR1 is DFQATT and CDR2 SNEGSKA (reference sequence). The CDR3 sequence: CSASKRESYNEQFF. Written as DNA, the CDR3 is TGCAGTGCTAGTAAGCGGGAGTCCTACAATGAGCAGTTCTTC.

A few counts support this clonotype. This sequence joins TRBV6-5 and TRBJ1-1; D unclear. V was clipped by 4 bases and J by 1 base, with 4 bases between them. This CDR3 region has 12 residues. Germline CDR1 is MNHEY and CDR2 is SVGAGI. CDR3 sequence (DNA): TGTGCCAGCAGTTCAGAGAACACTGAAGCTTTCTTT. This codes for CASSSENTEAFF.